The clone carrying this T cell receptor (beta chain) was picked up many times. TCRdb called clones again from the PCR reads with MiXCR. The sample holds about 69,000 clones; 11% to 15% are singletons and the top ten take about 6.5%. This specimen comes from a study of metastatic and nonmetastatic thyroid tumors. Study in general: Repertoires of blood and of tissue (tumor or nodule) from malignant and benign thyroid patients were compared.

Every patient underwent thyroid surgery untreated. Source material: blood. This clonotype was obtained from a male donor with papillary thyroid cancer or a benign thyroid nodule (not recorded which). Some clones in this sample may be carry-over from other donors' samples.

The CDR3 DNA sequence: TGTGCCAGCAGCGGGGGGCTAAGCACAGATACGCAGTATTTT. It codes for CASSGGLSTDTQYF. V and J are TRBV9 and TRBJ2-3, with D tentatively TRBD1 (6 bases). Germline-derived CDR1 and CDR2 are SGDLS and YYNGEE. The V gene lost 3 bases and the J gene lost 0 bases, with 8 bases spanning the gap. This CDR3 is built from 14 residues.